The following is a T cell receptor beta chain sequence with its context. Additional DNA sequences in this sample encode the identical CDR3. The data are from a study of blood T cell repertoires in COVID-19. Study background: Acute-phase and convalescent COVID-19 samples originated in the United States, Italy and Spain. Nucleic acid was either cDNA or gDNA, and it came from T cells, B-cell-depleted T cells, or PBMCs.

Per the authors' pipeline: Amplification of reference gene primers was used by the study to estimate nucleated cell counts. The data were produced by immunoSEQ multiplex PCR, yet TCRdb's version contains in-frame clones alone and is incomplete. V and J calls and clone size follow that table, whereas D and trimming were derived from the DNA. This table has more than 75,000 clones, 84% appearing once. Trimming took 4 bases from V and 2 from J; bases not matched to a gene: 2. From germline, CDR1 is SGHRS and CDR2 YFSETQ. The CDR3 length is 15 residues. Sequencing input: peripheral blood. The receptor's source is a human donor in a cohort sampled during active COVID-19. This chain connects TRBV5-1 to TRBJ2-1, with 11 bases fitting TRBD2. CDR3 sequence: CASSLGLAAYNEQFF. CDR3 sequence (DNA): TGCGCCAGCAGCCTGGGACTAGCGGCCTACAATGAGCAGTTCTTC.